This T cell receptor (beta chain) was recovered during a study of blood T cell repertoires in COVID-19 (dated by TCRdb to 2020 to 2022). With respect to the entire study: Samples from collaborators originated in the United States, Italy and Spain and spanned both the acute and convalescent phases of COVID-19. The prospective study material was composed of cDNA or gDNA derived from T cells, B-cell-depleted T cells, or PBMCs. Deeply sampled blood TCRbeta repertoires from subjects exposed to, actively infected with, or recovered from COVID-19 were included in the dataset. A freely available public database, intended as a resource for researchers studying the immune response to SARS-CoV-2, is where the repertoires were released. The samples were drawn from two sources: the first 160 participants of the ongoing ImmuneRACE study, and 1,200 or so subjects contributed by 6 global collaborators. Sample metadata almost always included a de-identified subject ID, COVID-19 status, age in years and sex. Where available, HLA class I and class II types were taken from metadata supplied by the sample provider and were not determined by assay-based typing.

In the germline V gene, CDR1 corresponds to SGHTA and CDR2 to FQGTGA. The CDR3 starts with the cysteine, ends with the phenylalanine, and has 14 residues. Of the read, only the CDR3 DNA is kept; its 42 bases are in frame from base 1. V trim: 5 bases; J trim: 5 bases; unmatched bases: 6. Worth noting for this clone: What this receptor recognizes is not known. Base qualities were left out, and no much larger clone turns up one base away.

Beyond this particular receptor, the publication reports: Clinical and demographic metadata were provided uncurated, with the amount varying by source and participant.

Enrolling through a virtual design, the prospective study's participants ranged in age from roughly 18 to 89 years and lived across approximately 25 United States geographic areas. Cohort assignment in the prospective study relied on participant-reported clinical history from a screening survey and a study questionnaire. Mobile phlebotomists in the prospective study collected whole blood, serum and a nasopharyngeal or oropharyngeal swab from every participant. Additional blood draws and questionnaires over an approximately two-month period could optionally be provided by prospective study participants. Before DNA extraction, blood samples from the prospective study were shipped at room temperature or frozen. TCRbeta CDR3 regions were amplified from genomic DNA by means of the immunoSEQ Assay, a bias-controlled multiplex PCR. Regarding the original processing steps: Nucleated cell counts per sample were estimated from amplification of reference gene primers within the assay. To quantify the absolute abundance of each unique TCRbeta CDR3 rearrangement, sequence reads were collapsed and filtered. For each sample, productive Simpson clonality was calculated as the square root of Simpson's diversity index across productive rearrangements. This is the immuneACCESS table as TCRdb keeps it, with only in-frame sequences that have V and J called. A part of the clones is gone; compared with another copy, unresolved V genes explain less than half, and the rest is unexplained. V and J calls and clone size come straight from that table; D and trimming were deduced from the DNA. The sample contains hundreds of thousands of clones, about 90% of them found a single time. The ten largest clones capture 1.5% to 2% of the sample.

What was sequenced was PBMCs or T cells enriched from blood (not recorded which). The chain uses TRBV7-3 and TRBJ1-1, with 9 bases matching TRBD1. The clonotype originates from a woman aged 18-29 years with acute COVID-19. The CDR3 reads CASSVQGAGTEAFF. The nucleotide sequence is TGTGCCAGCAGCGTACAGGGGGCGGGTACTGAAGCTTTCTTT.